Sequencing of this T cell receptor beta chain was carried out in a study of shared clonotypes between healthy human individuals (TCRdb year 2020). Broadly, across the study: A few men and two women, aged 18 to 49 years, made up the cohort. For each donor, CD4 naive and CD4 memory were each given three plates, CD8 naive was given two plates, and CD8 memory was given one plate. To estimate repertoire size and how much clonotype sharing occurs between individuals, the study deeply sequenced the blood TCR repertoires of roughly 5 healthy adults. Libraries were prepared and TCR repertoires were sequenced by different laboratories using diverse techniques, in order to increase sequencing depth and limit assay-specific biases. Each donor's leukapheresis produced roughly between roughly 0.85 and 9 billion PBMCs.

Using the deep immunoSEQ assay, TCR CDR3 regions were amplified from genomic DNA by multiplex PCR. Extracted genomic DNA from each cell subset was distributed evenly across all wells of several immunoSEQ 96-well plates, and each plate was treated as a replicate. For sorted subsets, each replicate PCR was loaded with around 200 ng genomic DNA, equivalent to approximately 27,000 T cell genomes. The purified libraries were quantified using a Qubit 3.0 fluorometer, sized with a Bioanalyzer 2100, and then quantified again using the KAPA Library Quantification kit. Each immunoSEQ 96-well plate was sequenced on its own single-read 150-cycle Illumina NextSeq 550 flow cell. Per the original workflow: Because only junctional sequences without quality scores were contained in the immunoSEQ output, filtering matching that applied to full-length reads could not be performed. Sequences were annotated with PyIR, a Python wrapper for IgBLAST v1.9, using IMGT germline references to assign V/J genes and CDR3. Reads with weak V/J assignments (E-value above 1e-6), missing CDR3, stop codons, out-of-frame junctions, or ambiguous translated residues were removed. V3J clonotypes were defined by identical inferred V gene, J gene, and CDR3 amino acid sequence. Percentage overlap between repertoires was calculated by dividing the number of shared unique clonotypes by the size of the smaller repertoire. Repertoire richness was assessed with RTK rarefaction, the Chao1 estimator, and Recon v2.1 estimates of unobserved clonotypes. Generation probabilities for all TCRbeta clonotypes obtained by the gDNA method from several donors were computed using OLGA. Here the immuneACCESS table is served through TCRdb, limited to in-frame sequences with V and J called. Missing clones are a known gap in these copies; in checked studies unresolved V genes cover under half, and the rest lacks a known reason. V and J calls and clone size are given by that table; D and trimming were obtained from the DNA. The sample records 1,500,000 or so clones, approximately 97% of which are singletons. Approximately 1.1% of the sample is held by the ten biggest clonotypes.

What the research found in general, with its limitations: Compared with non-shared clonotypes, clonotypes shared by all four sorted-subset donors had higher generation probabilities. Sampling was restricted to blood, and TCR repertoires in tissues likely differ from the TCR repertoires found in blood. Across four donors, around 5.4% of naive CD4, 3% to 4% of naive CD8, under 2.5% of memory CD4, and under 0.45% of memory CD8 clonotypes were shared. Estimated clonotype richness was generally larger for naive than for memory subsets. Based on pairwise subsampling, the degree of clonotype sharing among donors was expected to be affected by sequencing depth. Because the study included only a small number of donors, the genetic and exposure-history diversity represented was limited. Even with the large sequencing depth, rarefaction of the sorted-subset datasets indicated that sequencing was incomplete.

As for this clone: Its antigen remains undetermined. No much larger clonotype is one base removed from it; base qualities were not supplied.

The donors were healthy, HIV-negative adults with no recently reported acute infections or vaccinations. Only Caucasian adults living in Nashville, Tennessee, USA were represented among the donors. Magnetic negative selection was used to enrich CD4+ T cells, after which naive cells were positively selected on CD45RA and the negative fraction became the memory subset. Blood was obtained by leukapheresis, after which PBMCs were separated by Ficoll-Histopaque density gradient centrifugation and cryopreserved in liquid nitrogen vapor phase. Purity and quantity of every magnetically sorted T cell population were checked by analytical flow cytometry. Each sorted fraction had its genomic DNA isolated and then quantified by UV absorbance on a Nanodrop 2000c. The cysteine opens and the phenylalanine closes a CDR3 of 16 amino acids. Kept here is only the CDR3 DNA, which spans 48 bases and is read in frame from base 1. The germline V gene (reference sequence) supplies CDR1 SEHNR and CDR2 FQNEAQ. V has 5 bases trimmed and J has 4 bases trimmed; junction bases matching no gene number 7.

This TCR came from a man aged 25-45 years in good health. Sequencing was done on a sample of naive CD4+ T cells sorted from blood. The cell subset or site label on this specimen signifies: CD45RA+ positively selected. The chain is made from TRBV7-9 and TRBJ2-5, and 13 bases in between align with TRBD2. Here is the DNA: TGTGCCAGCAGCGAAGGGGGACTAGCGGGACGAGAGACCCAGTACTTC. This gives the protein CASSEGGLAGRETQYF.